The rows below give T cell receptor beta chains drawn from one sample of a study of cytomegalovirus exposure and HLA in healthy donors. The assay was immunoSEQ multiplex PCR, and TCRdb's table has in-frame clones only and misses some. Of 95,000 to 150,000 clones in the sample, around three quarters are singletons; the top ten hold approximately 10%. The specimen was PBMCs. The receptors shown here come from a man aged 25 to 40 in good health and CMV-seropositive. The CDR3 runs from the conserved cysteine through the conserved F or W. Where a row states a size, it is once, few, many or the class of an expanded clone; other rows omit it.

size: -; V: TRBV19; J: TRBJ2-7; CDR3: CASSRSRDRGDEQYF
size: once; V: TRBV29-1; J: TRBJ2-3; CDR3: CSVEEARDTQYF
size: -; V: TRBV18; J: TRBJ2-2; CDR3: CASSTGGHGELFF
size: -; V: TRBV6-1; J: TRBJ1-2; CDR3: CASSEMAGSTYGYTF
size: -; V: TRBV13; J: TRBJ2-3; CDR3: CASSLYASGGPTDTQYF
size: -; V: TRBV28; J: -; CDR3: CASNLRQGDYEQYF
size: -; V: TRBV9; J: TRBJ1-1; CDR3: CASSESPGTEAFF
size: -; V: TRBV28; J: TRBJ1-1; CDR3: CASIPLGGGWTEAFF
size: -; V: TRBV6-1; J: TRBJ1-1; CDR3: CASSPWTGANTEAFF
size: -; V: TRBV5-1; J: TRBJ2-1; CDR3: CASSLFGTVYNEQFF
size: once; V: TRBV30; J: TRBJ2-5; CDR3: CAWSVESQRGTQYF
size: -; V: TRBV10-2; J: TRBJ1-5; CDR3: CASTEGGNQPQHF
size: -; V: TRBV14; J: TRBJ1-1; CDR3: CASSRTAMNTEAFF
size: -; V: TRBV5-1; J: TRBJ1-1; CDR3: CASSLRAGANTEAFF
size: -; V: TRBV18; J: TRBJ1-2; CDR3: CASSPDSTGHGYTF
size: -; V: TRBV5-1; J: TRBJ2-5; CDR3: CASSGFRGEVPETQYF
size: -; V: TRBV28; J: TRBJ1-6; CDR3: CASAPGQLQSPLHF
size: -; V: TRBV7-8; J: TRBJ2-1; CDR3: CASRGGGGLVINEQFF
size: few; V: TRBV2; J: TRBJ1-4; CDR3: CASLYRGREKLFF
size: -; V: TRBV19; J: TRBJ1-4; CDR3: CASSGDGATNEKLFF
size: -; V: TRBV28; J: TRBJ2-3; CDR3: CASSSPRTRTSTDTQYF
size: -; V: TRBV6-5; J: TRBJ2-7; CDR3: CASSEIMGGEEQYF
size: -; V: TRBV7-3; J: TRBJ2-5; CDR3: CASSPGTGKETQYF
size: -; V: TRBV2; J: TRBJ1-5; CDR3: CASRGTGSNQPQHF
size: few; V: TRBV4-1; J: TRBJ2-3; CDR3: CASSFRLAGAKATSTDTQYF
size: -; V: TRBV27; J: TRBJ1-1; CDR3: CASSFSLNTEAFF
size: -; V: TRBV27; J: TRBJ1-1; CDR3: CASSGGDRGYTEAFF
size: -; V: TRBV5-5; J: TRBJ2-5; CDR3: CASSLVSQGIEETQYF
size: -; V: TRBV27; J: TRBJ2-5; CDR3: CASSVAGGRETQYF
size: -; V: TRBV4-1; J: TRBJ2-5; CDR3: CASSQDGGAGVGRETQYF
size: -; V: TRBV30; J: TRBJ2-2; CDR3: CAWSGPVANTGELFF
size: -; V: TRBV6-6; J: TRBJ1-4; CDR3: CASSLLGQGEKLFF
size: once; V: TRBV5-1; J: TRBJ1-1; CDR3: CASSVGQVDRAFF
size: -; V: TRBV7-9; J: TRBJ2-7; CDR3: CASSSSTGTYEQYF
size: -; V: TRBV5-1; J: TRBJ1-1; CDR3: CASSLRTGSVASEAFF
size: once; V: TRBV6-6; J: TRBJ2-7; CDR3: CASSYGTGGHEQYF
size: -; V: TRBV18; J: TRBJ2-7; CDR3: CASSPIRAGGYEQYF
size: -; V: TRBV7-2; J: TRBJ1-5; CDR3: CASSLDGDFSNQPQHF
size: few; V: TRBV21-1; J: TRBJ2-7; CDR3: CASSKGEGTYEQYF
size: -; V: TRBV20-1; J: TRBJ1-4; CDR3: CSGEQDEKLFF
size: -; V: TRBV18; J: TRBJ2-7; CDR3: CASSLSRDTREQYF
size: -; V: TRBV4-1; J: TRBJ1-5; CDR3: CASSPRTTDQPQHF
size: -; V: TRBV2; J: TRBJ2-7; CDR3: CASSEASGGQYEQYF
size: -; V: TRBV12-5; J: TRBJ2-1; CDR3: CASGRGPKKENEQFF